This T cell receptor beta chain emerged from a study of graft-versus-host responses after intestinal transplantation. CDR3 size: 18 residues. Germline values: CDR1 MNHEY, CDR2 SMNVEV (reference sequence). V was clipped by 8 bases and J by 6 bases; unmatched bases: 16. TCRdb's table, derived via immunoSEQ multiplex PCR, lists solely in-frame clones and lacks some. The sample has tens of thousands of clones; about 87% are singletons. The receptor was isolated from a human patient who received an intestinal transplant, so some T cells may come from the graft donor. The J gene is TRBJ2-2, the V gene TRBV27; 12 nucleotides line up with TRBD2. Sequences were derived from PBMCs, sampled 26 days after transplant. CDR3 bases: TGTGCCAGCTCTCCCCTTACCGAGGCTAGCGGGGGGGCCGGGGAGCTGTTTTTT. Amino acid sequence: CASSPLTEASGGAGELFF.